The source of this T cell receptor (beta chain) is a study of human T cells and chemical hapten exposure. Overall study findings and caveats: Versus controls, significantly more large CDR3 similarity clusters arose from expanded TCRs. There was no change with DPC sensitization in TCRs above 1 in 1000 frequency.

In its sample, this clonotype was seen many times. Its antigen is not identified. Documented time point: pre-sensitization, week 0. Treatment in this sample: therapeutic diphenylcyclopropenone sensitization with weekly scalp DPC. One entry per CDR3 protein results from TCRdb running MiXCR on the RACE reads. Of 350,000 to 450,000 distinct CDR3 sequences detected, 5.1% appear once; the ten largest clones hold 2.5% to 3%. CDR1 SQVTM and CDR2 ANQGSEA come from the germline V gene. Deletions cut 7 bases from V and 4 bases from J, with 13 bases between. This CDR3 region has 13 residues. The material was whole blood, obtained in connection with sensitization to the hapten diphenylcyclopropenone (DPC). The chain has TRBV29-1 and TRBJ2-2, with D uncertain. This receptor was obtained from a woman in her forties or fifties with alopecia areata. Some clones in this sample may be carry-over from other donors' samples. The DNA of the CDR3 is TGCAGCGCCCAAGTCCCGAGCACCGGGGAGCTGTTTTTT. Translating gives CSAQVPSTGELFF.